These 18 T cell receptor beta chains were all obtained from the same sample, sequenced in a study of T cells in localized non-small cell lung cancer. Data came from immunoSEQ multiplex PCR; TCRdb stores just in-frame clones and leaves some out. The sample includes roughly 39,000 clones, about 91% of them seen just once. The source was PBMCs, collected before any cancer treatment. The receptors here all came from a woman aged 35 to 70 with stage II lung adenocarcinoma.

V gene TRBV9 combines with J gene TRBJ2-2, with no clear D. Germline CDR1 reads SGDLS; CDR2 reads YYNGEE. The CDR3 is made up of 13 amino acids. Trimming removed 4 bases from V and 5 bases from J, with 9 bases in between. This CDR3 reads CASSFQQTGELFF. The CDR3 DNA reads TGTGCCAGCAGCTTCCAACAGACCGGGGAGCTGTTTTTT.

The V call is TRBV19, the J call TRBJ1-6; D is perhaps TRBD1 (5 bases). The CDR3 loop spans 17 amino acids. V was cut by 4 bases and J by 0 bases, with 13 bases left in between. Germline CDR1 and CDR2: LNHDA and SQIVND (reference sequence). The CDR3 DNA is TGTGCCAGTAGTAAAGGGACCCTGAGCTCCTATAATTCACCCCTCCACTTT. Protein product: CASSKGTLSSYNSPLHF.

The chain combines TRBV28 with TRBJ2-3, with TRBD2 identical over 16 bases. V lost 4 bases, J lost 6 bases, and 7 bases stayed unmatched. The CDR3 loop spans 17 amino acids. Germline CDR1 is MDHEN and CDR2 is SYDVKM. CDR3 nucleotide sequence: TGTGCCAGCAGTTCGGGGACTAGCGGGAGGGCCAGGGATACGCAGTATTTT. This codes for CASSSGTSGRARDTQYF.

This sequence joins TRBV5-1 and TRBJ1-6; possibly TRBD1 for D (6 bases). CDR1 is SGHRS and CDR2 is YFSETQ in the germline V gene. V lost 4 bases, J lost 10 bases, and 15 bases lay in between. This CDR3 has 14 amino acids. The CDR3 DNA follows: TGCGCCAGCAGCCCCGGGGGCCGTCGGTCACCCCTCCACTTT. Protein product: CASSPGGRRSPLHF. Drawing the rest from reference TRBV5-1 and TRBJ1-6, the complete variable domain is KAGVTQTPRYLIKTRGQQVTLSCSPISGHRSVSWYQQTPGQGLQFLFEYFSETQRNKGNFPGRFSGRQFSNSRSEMNVSTLELGDSALYLCASSPGGRRSPLHFGNGTRLTVT.

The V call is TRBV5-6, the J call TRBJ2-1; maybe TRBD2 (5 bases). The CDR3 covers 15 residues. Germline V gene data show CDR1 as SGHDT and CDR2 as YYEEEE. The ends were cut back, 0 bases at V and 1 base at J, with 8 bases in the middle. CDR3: CASSLAGESYNEQFF. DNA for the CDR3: TGTGCCAGCAGCTTGGCCGGGGAATCCTACAATGAGCAGTTCTTC.

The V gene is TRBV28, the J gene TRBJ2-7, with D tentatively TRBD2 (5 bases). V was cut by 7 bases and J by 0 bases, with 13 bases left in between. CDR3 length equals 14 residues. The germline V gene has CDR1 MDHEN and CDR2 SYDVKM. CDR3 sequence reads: CASIGADPSYEQYF. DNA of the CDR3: TGTGCCAGCATCGGAGCGGACCCCTCCTACGAGCAGTACTTC.

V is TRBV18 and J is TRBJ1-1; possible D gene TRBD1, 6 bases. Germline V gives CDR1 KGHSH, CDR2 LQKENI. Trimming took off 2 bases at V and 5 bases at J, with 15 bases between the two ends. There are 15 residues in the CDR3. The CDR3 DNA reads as TGTGCCAGCTCACCAACAACAGGGATGGGAACTGAAGCTTTCTTT. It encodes CASSPTTGMGTEAFF.

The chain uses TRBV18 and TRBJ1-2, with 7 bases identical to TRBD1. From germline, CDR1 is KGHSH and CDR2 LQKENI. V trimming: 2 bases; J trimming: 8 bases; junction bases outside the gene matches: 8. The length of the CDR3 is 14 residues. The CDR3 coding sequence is TGTGCCAGCTCACCAATTAGGGGGCTGGAAGGCTACACCTTC. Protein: CASSPIRGLEGYTF.

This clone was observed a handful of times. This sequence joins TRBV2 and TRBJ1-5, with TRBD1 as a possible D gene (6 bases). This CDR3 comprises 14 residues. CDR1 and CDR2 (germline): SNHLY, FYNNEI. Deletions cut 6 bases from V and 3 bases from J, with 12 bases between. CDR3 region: CASSQDSTNQPQHF. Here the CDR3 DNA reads TGTGCCAGCAGCCAGGACAGCACCAATCAGCCCCAGCATTTT.

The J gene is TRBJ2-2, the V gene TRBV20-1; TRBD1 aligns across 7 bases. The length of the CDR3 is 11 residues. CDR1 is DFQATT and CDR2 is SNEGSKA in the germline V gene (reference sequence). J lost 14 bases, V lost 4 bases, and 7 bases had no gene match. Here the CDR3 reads CSAKKQGKLFF. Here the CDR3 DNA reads TGCAGTGCTAAGAAACAGGGGAAACTGTTTTTT.

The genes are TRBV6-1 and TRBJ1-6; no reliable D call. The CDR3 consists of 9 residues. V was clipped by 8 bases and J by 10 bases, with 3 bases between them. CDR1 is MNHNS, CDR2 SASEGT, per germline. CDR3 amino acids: CASGSPLHF. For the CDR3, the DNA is TGTGCCAGCGGATCACCCCTCCACTTT.

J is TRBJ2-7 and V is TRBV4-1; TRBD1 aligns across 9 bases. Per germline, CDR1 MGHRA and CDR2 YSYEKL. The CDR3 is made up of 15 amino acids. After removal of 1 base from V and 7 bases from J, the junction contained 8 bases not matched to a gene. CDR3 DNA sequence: TGCGCCAGCAGCCAAGGGTCACAGGGGGCTCGGGAGCAGTACTTC. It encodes CASSQGSQGAREQYF.

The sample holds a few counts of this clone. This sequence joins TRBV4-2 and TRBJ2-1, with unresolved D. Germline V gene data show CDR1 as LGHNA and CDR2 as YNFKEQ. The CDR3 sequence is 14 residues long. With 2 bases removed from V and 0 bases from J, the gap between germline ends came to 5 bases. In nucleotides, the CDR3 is TGTGCCAGCAGCCAATTGAGCTCCTACAATGAGCAGTTCTTC. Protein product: CASSQLSSYNEQFF.

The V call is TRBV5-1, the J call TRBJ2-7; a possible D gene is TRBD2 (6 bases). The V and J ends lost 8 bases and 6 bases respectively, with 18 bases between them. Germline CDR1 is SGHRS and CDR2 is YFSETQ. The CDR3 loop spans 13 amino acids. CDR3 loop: CASMRDLRGEQYF. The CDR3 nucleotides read TGCGCCAGTATGCGGGATCTTCGCGGCGAGCAGTACTTC.

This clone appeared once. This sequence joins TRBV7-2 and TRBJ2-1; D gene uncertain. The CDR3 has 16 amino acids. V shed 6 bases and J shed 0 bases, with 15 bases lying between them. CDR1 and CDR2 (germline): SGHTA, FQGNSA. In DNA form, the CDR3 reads TGTGCCAGCAGAAACTCGGGCGGCTACTCCTACAATGAGCAGTTCTTC. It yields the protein CASRNSGGYSYNEQFF.

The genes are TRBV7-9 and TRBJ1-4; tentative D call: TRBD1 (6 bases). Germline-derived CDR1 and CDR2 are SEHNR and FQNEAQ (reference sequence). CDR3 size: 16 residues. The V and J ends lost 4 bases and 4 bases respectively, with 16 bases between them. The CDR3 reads CASSSGYRVNNEKLFF. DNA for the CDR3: TGTGCCAGCAGCTCCGGTTACAGGGTTAATAATGAAAAACTGTTTTTT.

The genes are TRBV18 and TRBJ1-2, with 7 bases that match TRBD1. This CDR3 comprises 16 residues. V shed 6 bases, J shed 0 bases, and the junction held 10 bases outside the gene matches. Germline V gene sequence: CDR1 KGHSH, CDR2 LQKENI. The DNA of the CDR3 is TGTGCCAGCTCTCAGGGACAGCGTGCTACTAACTATGGCTACACCTTC. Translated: CASSQGQRATNYGYTF.

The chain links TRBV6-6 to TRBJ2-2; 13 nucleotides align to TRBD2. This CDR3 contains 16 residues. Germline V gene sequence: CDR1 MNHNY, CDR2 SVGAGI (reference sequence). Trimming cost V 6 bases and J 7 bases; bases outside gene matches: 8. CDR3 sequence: CASRRLAGGLNGELFF. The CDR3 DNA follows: TGTGCCAGCAGGAGACTAGCGGGGGGTCTGAACGGGGAGCTGTTTTTT.